This entry lists 9 T cell receptor beta chains sequenced from one sample in a study of CD8 T cells in ankylosing spondylitis. TCRdb recomputed calls from the 5' RACE reads with MiXCR, one row per CDR3 protein. The profile covers more than 150,000 distinct CDR3 sequences, with about 18% appearing a single time and about 4.3% taken by the ten largest. Input material: blood, either unsorted or a sorted T cell fraction (not recorded which). The receptors were gathered from a male donor aged 5-29 years with ankylosing spondylitis or in good health (not recorded which).

This chain joins TRBV7-6 and TRBJ2-1; possible D gene TRBD1, 6 bases. Germline V gene lookup returns CDR1 SGHVS and CDR2 FNYEAQ. The CDR3 spans 15 residues. V dropped 5 bases and J dropped 10 bases, with 21 bases sitting between them. The CDR3 spells CASSPGQPGTNEQFF. The CDR3 nucleotides are TGTGCCAGCAGCCCAGGGCAGCCCGGGACAAACGAGCAGTTCTTC.

The chain combines TRBV7-2 with TRBJ1-2; a weak D match, TRBD1 (5 bases). The germline CDR1 and CDR2 sequences are SGHTA and FQGNSA. CDR3 size: 16 residues. The germline V and J ends were trimmed by 8 bases and 4 bases, with 23 bases remaining between them. The CDR3 region has the DNA TGTGCCAGCGGTCCAAGGGGAAGCGGCAGTAGCTATGGCTACACCTTC. It specifies CASGPRGSGSSYGYTF. Using reference TRBV7-2 and TRBJ1-2 for the parts outside the CDR3, the full variable domain is GAGVSQSPSNKVTEKGKDVELRCDPISGHTALYWYRQSLGQGLEFLIYFQGNSAPDKSGLPSDRFSAERTGGSVSTLTIQRTQQEDSAVYLCASGPRGSGSSYGYTFGSGTRLTVV.

This clonotype was observed a handful of times. The chain combines TRBV27 with TRBJ2-1; TRBD1 agrees at 10 bases. CDR3 length equals 17 residues. The V gene end was trimmed by 0 bases and the J gene end by 5 bases; junction bases not matched to a gene: 7. Looked up from germline, CDR1 is MNHEY and CDR2 is SMNVEV (reference sequence). CDR3 protein: CASSLSSSTGGNNEQFF. CDR3 bases: TGTGCCAGCAGTTTATCGTCCTCGACAGGGGGCAACAATGAGCAGTTCTTC.

This clonotype was counted ten times or more. The gene calls are TRBV7-9 and TRBJ2-5; D not certain. The CDR3 runs to 11 residues. The ends were cut back, 10 bases at V and 7 bases at J, with 13 bases in the middle. CDR1 and CDR2 from the germline V gene are SEHNR and FQNEAQ (reference sequence). In DNA, the CDR3 is TGTGCCACCGATAATTGGGGGACCCAGTACTTC. Its protein product is CATDNWGTQYF.

This clonotype was counted only a few times. The chain links TRBV19 to TRBJ2-1, with no clear D. V lost 3 bases and J lost 4, with 7 bases in between. Germline V gene sequence: CDR1 LNHDA, CDR2 SQIVND (reference sequence). The CDR3 loop spans 13 amino acids. Here the CDR3 DNA reads TGTGCCAGTAGTATGGCGCAGTACAATGAGCAGTTCTTC. This encodes CASSMAQYNEQFF.

This clonotype was picked up a small number of times. The chain is built from TRBV5-1 and TRBJ2-1, with 11 bases identical to TRBD2. Per the germline V gene, CDR1 is SGHRS and CDR2 is YFSETQ. The CDR3 sequence is 18 residues long. V was pared by 6 bases and J by 0 bases, with 11 bases of the junction left unmatched. The DNA for the CDR3 is TGCGCCAGCACCAAAAATCCAACTAGCGGGAGCTCCTACAATGAGCAGTTCTTC. Translating gives CASTKNPTSGSSYNEQFF.

This clonotype was counted at least ten times. The chain links TRBV2 to TRBJ1-1, with D unclear. CDR3 length: 12 residues. Germline V CDR1 and CDR2: SNHLY, FYNNEI. The germline V and J ends were trimmed by 10 bases and 1 base, with 10 bases remaining between them. CDR3 bases: TGTGCCACCGGGGAGAGGAACACTGAAGCTTTCTTT. Translation gives CATGERNTEAFF.

This clonotype was found many times. The chain joins TRBV2 to TRBJ2-3, with no clear D. Trimming removed 4 bases from V and 4 bases from J, with 9 bases in between. The germline CDR1 and CDR2 sequences are SNHLY and FYNNEI. CDR3 size: 13 residues. The CDR3 reads CASSVYVADTQYF. The DNA for the CDR3 is TGTGCCAGCAGTGTGTATGTCGCAGATACGCAGTATTTT.

This clonotype was detected ten times or more. CDR3: CASSFPGLAGQELFF. The CDR3 DNA follows: TGTGCCAGCAGCTTCCCGGGACTAGCGGGACAGGAGCTGTTTTTT. The rearrangement uses TRBV7-9 and TRBJ2-2; 13 bases line up with TRBD2. Per the germline V gene, CDR1 is SEHNR and CDR2 is FQNEAQ (reference sequence). V was pared by 3 bases and J by 10 bases, with 5 bases of the junction left unmatched. The CDR3 totals 15 residues.